This T cell receptor beta chain was identified during a study of T cells after somatic rescue of genetic block (dated by TCRdb to 2020 to 2021). For the study in its entirety: What the study looked at was long-term robustness, specifically in a T-cell system that came about through somatic rescue of a genetic block in T-cell development.

The method behind the library was the immunoSEQ multiplex PCR assay. TCRdb obtained this table from immuneACCESS and retained in-frame rearrangements with V and J assigned. These tables miss some clones; where compared with another copy, unresolved V genes account for less than half of the shortfall, and the remainder is unexplained. Within this sample are about 88,000 clones, with more than 80% of them counted one time only. In total, the top ten clones hold 1.5% to 2% of the sample. Based on the germline V gene, the CDR1 and CDR2 sequences are SNHLY and FYNNEI. Inclusive of the bounding cysteine and phenylalanine, the CDR3 is 14 residues long. This entry keeps only the CDR3 DNA: 42 bases, framed from base 1. V sheds 4 bases and J sheds 9 bases, leaving 16 bases between their ends. To note about this clone: What antigen it recognizes has not been identified. No much larger clonotype is one base removed from it; base qualities were not supplied.

The chain links TRBV2 with TRBJ2-1, with the D gene call left open. What was sequenced was peripheral blood mononuclear cells (PBMCs). This TCR was recovered from a young woman. The CDR3 protein: CASSGSTLSSEQFF. The DNA is TGTGCCAGCAGTGGATCCACCCTAAGCAGTGAGCAGTTCTTC.